This T cell receptor beta chain was sequenced for a study of T cell responses to AZD1222 COVID-19 vaccine (dated by TCRdb to the early 2020s). A note on the overall study: A total of 233 trial participants underwent TCR sequencing, of whom 207 had received two doses of AZD1222 and approximately 25 had received two doses of the MenACWY control vaccine. Trial participants were enrolled by age into 18-55, 56-69 and 70-plus year subgroups, with approximately 150, 28 and 58 TCR-sequenced participants respectively. Summary of the overall study and its limitations: Because no day 14 peak-response samples were available, the repertoires could be characterized only after the peak T cell response. Most participants were white British and females outnumbered males, and the authors suggested that clonal diversity may have been underestimated. Conclusions about previously exposed vaccinees are limited because only six or seven AZD1222 recipients were SARS-CoV-2 seropositive at baseline. In the small 56-69-year group, the increase in depth fell short of significance, most likely because of low power. Spike-specific TCR breadth and depth rose significantly after two AZD1222 doses compared with day 0 and with MenACWY recipients. Reportedly, close to half of the unique spike-specific TCRs recognized epitopes lying outside the regions that are mutated in the B.1.351 and B.1.1.7 variants. CD4 TCRs associated with the vaccine covered the entire spike protein, and the dominant responses were in regions 160-218 and 743-854.

In the case of this clone: The antigen it binds to is not known. No clone much larger than this one lies a single base away; base qualities are absent.

A distance of 9 bases separates the germline ends of V and J, which lose 7 bases and 5 bases respectively. According to the germline V gene, CDR1 reads SNHLY and CDR2 reads FYNNEI. The CDR3 runs 12 amino acids, cysteine and phenylalanine included. Here the CDR3 DNA is all that survives: 36 bases in frame from base 1. The CDR3 regions of human TCRbeta chains were analyzed by immunosequencing. The authors processed their data as follows. Repertoire TCRs were matched against a reference library of SARS-CoV-2-specific TCRs generated with the MIRA antigen-specificity platform. Breadth was defined as the fraction of unique TCRs that were SARS-CoV-2-associated. Depth was defined as the fraction of total T cells that were SARS-CoV-2-associated. Using the MIRA data, each spike-specific TCR was assigned both to the spike region to which the TCR was reactive and to a CD4 or CD8 class. Log10-transformed breadth and depth values were compared by one-way ANOVA with Sidak's multiple comparisons tests. Sourced from immuneACCESS, this table was stored by TCRdb with only in-frame sequences that have V and J called. A share of the clones is absent; for the studies checked, an unresolved V gene accounts for under half, and the remainder has no known explanation. V and J calls and clone size are those listed in that table; D and trimming were worked out from the DNA. In all, the sample holds 80,000 to 90,000 clones, and less than 90% of those were seen once. The ten largest clones add up to about 5% of the sample.

Taken with the paper, the label for time point translates to: about 28 days (+/-7) after the second vaccine dose. AZD1222 recipients given second doses at about 4 weeks or at about 12 weeks were pooled, since spike-specific TCR depth and breadth were not found to differ between the two schedules. Samples from vaccinated people were obtained from the UK trials COV001 and COV002, which included a single-blind randomized controlled phase 2/3 trial of AZD1222 (ChAdOx1 nCoV-19) in healthy adults. Trial participant PBMC samples were collected at day 0 and day 28 after the second dose for TCRbeta chain sequencing.

The TCR sequence derives from an adult who received the AZD1222 COVID-19 vaccine. Sequencing was performed on peripheral blood, taken 28 days after the second AZD1222 dose. The chain employs TRBV2 and TRBJ2-1; too little of a D gene remains to name it. The CDR3 region: CASKRQHNEQFF. The DNA reads TGTGCCAGCAAACGGCAGCACAATGAGCAGTTCTTC.